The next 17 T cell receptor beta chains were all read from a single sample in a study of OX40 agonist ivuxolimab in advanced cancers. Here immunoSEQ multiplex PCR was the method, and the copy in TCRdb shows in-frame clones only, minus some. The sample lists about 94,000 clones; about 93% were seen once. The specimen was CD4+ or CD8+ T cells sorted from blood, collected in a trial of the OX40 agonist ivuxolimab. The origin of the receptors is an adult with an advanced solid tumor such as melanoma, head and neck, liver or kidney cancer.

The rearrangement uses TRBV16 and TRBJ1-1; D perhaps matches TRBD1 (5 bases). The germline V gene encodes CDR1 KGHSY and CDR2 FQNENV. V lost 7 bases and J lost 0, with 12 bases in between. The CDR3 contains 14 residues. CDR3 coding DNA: TGTGCCAGCACCGAGACAGACCTGAACACTGAAGCTTTCTTT. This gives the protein CASTETDLNTEAFF.

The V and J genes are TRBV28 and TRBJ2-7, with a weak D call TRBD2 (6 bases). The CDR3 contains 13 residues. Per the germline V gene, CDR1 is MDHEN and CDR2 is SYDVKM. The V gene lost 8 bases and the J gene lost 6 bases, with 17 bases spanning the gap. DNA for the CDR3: TGTGCCAGCCGGAACGCGGGGTCGCGCGAGCAGTACTTC. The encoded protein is CASRNAGSREQYF.

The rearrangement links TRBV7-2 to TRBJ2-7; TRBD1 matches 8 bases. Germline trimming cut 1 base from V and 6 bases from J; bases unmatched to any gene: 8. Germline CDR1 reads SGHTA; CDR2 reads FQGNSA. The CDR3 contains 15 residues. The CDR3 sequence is CASSLGGRGLREQYF. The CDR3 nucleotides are TGTGCCAGCAGCTTAGGGGGCAGGGGGCTTCGCGAGCAGTACTTC.

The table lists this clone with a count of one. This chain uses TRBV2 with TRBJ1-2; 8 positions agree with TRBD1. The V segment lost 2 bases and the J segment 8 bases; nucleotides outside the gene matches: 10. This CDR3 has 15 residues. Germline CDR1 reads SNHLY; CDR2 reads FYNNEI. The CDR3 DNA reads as TGTGCCAGCAGTGAAATTATGCAGGGGGCATCGGGCTACACCTTC. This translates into CASSEIMQGASGYTF.

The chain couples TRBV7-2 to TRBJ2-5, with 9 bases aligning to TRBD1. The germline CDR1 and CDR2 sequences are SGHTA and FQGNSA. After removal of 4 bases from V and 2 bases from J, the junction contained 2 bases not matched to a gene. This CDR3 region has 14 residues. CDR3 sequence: CASSSDRGQETQYF. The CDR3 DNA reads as TGTGCCAGCAGCTCTGACAGGGGGCAAGAGACCCAGTACTTC.

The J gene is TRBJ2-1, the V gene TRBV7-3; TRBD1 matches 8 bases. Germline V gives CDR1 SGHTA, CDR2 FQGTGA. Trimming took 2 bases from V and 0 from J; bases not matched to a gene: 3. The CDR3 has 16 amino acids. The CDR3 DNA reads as TGTGCCAGCAGCTTAGTCGACAGGGGCTCCTACAATGAGCAGTTCTTC. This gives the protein CASSLVDRGSYNEQFF.

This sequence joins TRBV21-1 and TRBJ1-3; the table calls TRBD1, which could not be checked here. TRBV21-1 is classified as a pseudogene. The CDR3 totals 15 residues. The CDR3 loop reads CASQSIQGAGNTIYF. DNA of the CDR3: TGTGCCAGCCAGTCGATTCAGGGGGCTGGAAACACCATATATTTT.

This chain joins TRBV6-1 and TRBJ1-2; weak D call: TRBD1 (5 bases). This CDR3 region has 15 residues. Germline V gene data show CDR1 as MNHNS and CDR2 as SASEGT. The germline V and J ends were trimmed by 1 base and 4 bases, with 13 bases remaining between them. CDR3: CASSEDDSPSYGYTF. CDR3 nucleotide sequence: TGTGCCAGCAGTGAAGATGACAGCCCCTCCTATGGCTACACCTTC.

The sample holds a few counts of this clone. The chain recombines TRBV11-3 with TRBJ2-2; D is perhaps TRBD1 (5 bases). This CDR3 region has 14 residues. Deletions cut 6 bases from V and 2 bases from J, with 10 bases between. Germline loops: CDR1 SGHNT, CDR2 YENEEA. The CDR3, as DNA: TGTGCCAGCAGTTACGACAGTAACACCGGGGAGCTGTTTTTT. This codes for CASSYDSNTGELFF.

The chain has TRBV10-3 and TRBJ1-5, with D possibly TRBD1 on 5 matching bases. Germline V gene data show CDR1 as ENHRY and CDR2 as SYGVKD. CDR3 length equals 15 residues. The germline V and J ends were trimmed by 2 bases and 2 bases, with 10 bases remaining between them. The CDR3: CAISEGARGNQPQHF. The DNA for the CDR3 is TGTGCCATCAGTGAGGGGGCTCGGGGCAATCAGCCCCAGCATTTT.

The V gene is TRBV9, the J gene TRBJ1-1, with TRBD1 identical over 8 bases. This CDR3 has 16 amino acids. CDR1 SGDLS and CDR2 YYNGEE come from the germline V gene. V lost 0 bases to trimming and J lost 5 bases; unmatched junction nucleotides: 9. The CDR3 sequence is CASSVGVRGRRTEAFF. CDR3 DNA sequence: TGTGCCAGCAGCGTAGGGGTCAGGGGGCGCAGGACTGAAGCTTTCTTT.

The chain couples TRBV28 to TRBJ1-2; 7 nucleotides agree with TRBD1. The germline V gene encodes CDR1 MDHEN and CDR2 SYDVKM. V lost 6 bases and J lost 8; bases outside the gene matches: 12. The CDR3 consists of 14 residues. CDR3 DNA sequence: TGTGCCAGCAGCCCTAACTCTAGGGGGCGGGGCTACACCTTC. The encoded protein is CASSPNSRGRGYTF.

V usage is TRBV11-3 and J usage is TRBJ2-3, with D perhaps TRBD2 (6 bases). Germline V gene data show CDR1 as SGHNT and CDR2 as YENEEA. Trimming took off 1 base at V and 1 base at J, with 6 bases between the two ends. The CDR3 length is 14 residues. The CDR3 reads CASSLGLGTDTQYF. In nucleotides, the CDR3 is TGTGCCAGCAGCTTAGGACTAGGCACAGATACGCAGTATTTT.

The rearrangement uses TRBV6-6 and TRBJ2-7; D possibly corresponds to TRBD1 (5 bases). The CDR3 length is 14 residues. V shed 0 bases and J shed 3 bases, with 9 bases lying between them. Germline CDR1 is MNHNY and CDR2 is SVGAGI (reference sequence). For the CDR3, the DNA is TGTGCCAGCAGTTACTCACAGGCCGACTACGAGCAGTACTTC. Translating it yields CASSYSQADYEQYF.

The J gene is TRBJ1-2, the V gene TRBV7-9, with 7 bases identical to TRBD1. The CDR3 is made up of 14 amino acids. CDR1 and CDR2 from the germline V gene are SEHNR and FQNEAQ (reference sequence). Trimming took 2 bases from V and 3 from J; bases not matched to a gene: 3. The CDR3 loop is CASSLLGTDYGYTF. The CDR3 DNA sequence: TGTGCCAGCAGCTTACTCGGGACAGACTATGGCTACACCTTC.

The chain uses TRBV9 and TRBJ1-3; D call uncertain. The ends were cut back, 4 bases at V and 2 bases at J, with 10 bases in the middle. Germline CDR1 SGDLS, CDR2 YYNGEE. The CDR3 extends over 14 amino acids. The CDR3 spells CASSPTGAGNTIYF. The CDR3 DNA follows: TGTGCCAGCAGCCCAACCGGGGCTGGAAACACCATATATTTT.

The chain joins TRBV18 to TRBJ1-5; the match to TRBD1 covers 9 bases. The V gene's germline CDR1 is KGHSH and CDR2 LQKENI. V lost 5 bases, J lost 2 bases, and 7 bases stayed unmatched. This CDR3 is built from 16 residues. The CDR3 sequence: CASSLQGAVGNQPQHF. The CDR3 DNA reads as TGTGCCAGCTCATTACAGGGGGCTGTGGGCAATCAGCCCCAGCATTTT.